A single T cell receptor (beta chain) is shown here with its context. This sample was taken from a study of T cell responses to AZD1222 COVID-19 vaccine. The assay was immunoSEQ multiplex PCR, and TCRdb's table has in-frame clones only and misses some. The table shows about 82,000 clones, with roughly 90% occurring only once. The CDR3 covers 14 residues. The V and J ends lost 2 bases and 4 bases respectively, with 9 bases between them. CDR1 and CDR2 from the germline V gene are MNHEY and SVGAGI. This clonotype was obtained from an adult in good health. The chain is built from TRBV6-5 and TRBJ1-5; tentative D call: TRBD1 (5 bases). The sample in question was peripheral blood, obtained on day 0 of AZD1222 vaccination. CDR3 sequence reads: CASSYRGGNQPQHF. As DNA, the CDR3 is TGTGCCAGCAGTTACAGGGGTGGTAATCAGCCCCAGCATTTT.